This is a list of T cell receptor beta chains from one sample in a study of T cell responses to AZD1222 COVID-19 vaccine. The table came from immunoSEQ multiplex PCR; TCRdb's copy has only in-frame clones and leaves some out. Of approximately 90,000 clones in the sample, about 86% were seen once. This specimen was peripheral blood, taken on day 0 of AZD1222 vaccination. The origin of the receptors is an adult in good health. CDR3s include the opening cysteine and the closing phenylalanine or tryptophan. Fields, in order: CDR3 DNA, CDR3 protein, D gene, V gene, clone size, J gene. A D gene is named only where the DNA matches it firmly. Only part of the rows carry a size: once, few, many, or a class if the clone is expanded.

TGTGCCAGCAGGGGGGACAGGGTGTTTGACACTGAAGCTTTCTTT CASRGDRVFDTEAFF TRBD1 TRBV7-9 NA TRBJ1-1
TGTGCCAGCAGTCGCCAGACAGGAGGCTACGAGCAGTACTTC CASSRQTGGYEQYF NA TRBV11-2 NA TRBJ2-7
TGCGCCAGCAGCTTCGGGACAGTAAATGAGCAGTTCTTC CASSFGTVNEQFF TRBD1 TRBV5-1 NA TRBJ2-1
TGTGCCAGCAGTGTTGGTGGGGGCCGCGCTGAAGCTTTCTTT CASSVGGGRAEAFF NA TRBV19 NA TRBJ1-1
TGTGCCAGCAGCAAACTGGGGACCGAGCAGTACTTC CASSKLGTEQYF NA TRBV21-1 NA TRBJ2-7
TGTGCCAGCTCACCAAATATAGGACAGGGAGACCAGCCCCAGCATTTT CASSPNIGQGDQPQHF TRBD1 TRBV18 NA TRBJ1-5
TGTGCCAGCAGTACAGGGGTTAATCAGCCCCAGCATTTT CASSTGVNQPQHF TRBD1 TRBV28 NA TRBJ1-5
TGTGCCAGCGCGACTAGCCGGAACACCGGGGAGCTGTTTTTT CASATSRNTGELFF TRBD2 TRBV2 NA TRBJ2-2
TGTGCCAGCAGCCATCAAAGACTAGCGCAAGAGACCCAGTACTTC CASSHQRLAQETQYF TRBD2 TRBV3-1/TRBV3-2 NA TRBJ2-5
TGTGCCAGCAGCTTAGCGTGGTTTGGGACTAGCTACAATGAGCAGTTCTTC CASSLAWFGTSYNEQFF TRBD2 TRBV11-2 NA TRBJ2-1
TGTGCCAGCAGCCAATTGGCAGGGGACCACGAGCAGTACTTC CASSQLAGDHEQYF NA TRBV3-1/TRBV3-2 NA TRBJ2-7
TGTGCCAGCAGTCCCTCCTACGAGCAGTACTTC CASSPSYEQYF NA TRBV6-1 NA TRBJ2-7
TGTGCCAGCAGCGGACAGGGTCAGCACGAGCAGTACTTC CASSGQGQHEQYF TRBD1 TRBV7-8 NA TRBJ2-7
TGTGCCAGCAGTACCGACCAGGGATCTCATGGCTACACCTTC CASSTDQGSHGYTF NA TRBV28 NA TRBJ1-2
TGTGCCACCAGCATTAGCGGGATCACCTACAATGAGCAGTTCTTC CATSISGITYNEQFF TRBD2 TRBV15 NA TRBJ2-1
TGTGCCAGCAGTGAATCGGGGGCCGGGTCACCCCTCCACTTT CASSESGAGSPLHF NA TRBV6-1 NA TRBJ1-6
TGTGCCAGCAGCTACCCCTCTCCTAGCGGGGGAGATAGGCAGTATTTT CASSYPSPSGGDRQYF TRBD2 TRBV11-1 NA TRBJ2-3
TGTGCCAGTAGTATATTGGGCGGGATCGATGAGCAGTTCTTC CASSILGGIDEQFF NA TRBV19 NA TRBJ2-1
TGTGCCTACTCCTGGGGGCGGCGAACCGGGGAGCTGTTTTTT CAYSWGRRTGELFF NA TRBV30 NA TRBJ2-2
TGTGCCAGCAGTTTATCAGGGCGCAATCAGCCCCAGCATTTT CASSLSGRNQPQHF NA TRBV28 NA TRBJ1-5
TGTGCCAGCAGCGGGACAGGGGGGGACACTGAAGCTTTCTTT CASSGTGGDTEAFF TRBD1 TRBV2 NA TRBJ1-1
TGTGCCACCAGCAGAGTTGCACAAATGAACACCGGGGAGCTGTTTTTT CATSRVAQMNTGELFF NA TRBV15 NA TRBJ2-2
TGTGCCAGCAGGTCAGCCATCATGAACACTGAAGCTTTCTTT CASRSAIMNTEAFF NA TRBV2 NA TRBJ1-1
TGTGTCAGAAGCTTAATCGGGTTTGGGGGGGTTTACGAGCAGTACTTC CVRSLIGFGGVYEQYF NA TRBV7-5 once TRBJ2-7
TGTGCCAGCAGCCCCCGGACAGGGATGGATTCACCCCTCCACTTT CASSPRTGMDSPLHF TRBD1 TRBV7-2 once TRBJ1-6
TGCGCCAGCAGCACAACCGGGACAGGGGGCGGCAAAAACATTCAGTACTTC CASSTTGTGGGKNIQYF TRBD1 TRBV5-1 NA TRBJ2-4
TGTGCCATCAGTGCCTGGGACAGAGGGAATGAAAAACTGTTTTTT CAISAWDRGNEKLFF TRBD1 TRBV10-3 NA TRBJ1-4
TGTGCCAGCAGCCCCGGGCCACCTTCGAGGAATTCACCCCTCCACTTT CASSPGPPSRNSPLHF NA TRBV5-5 NA TRBJ1-6
TGTGCCAGCAGTGAGAGACAGGGTGGCTATGGCTACACCTTC CASSERQGGYGYTF TRBD1 TRBV2 NA TRBJ1-2
TGTGCCAGCAGCGCCAGGGGCAGCTCCTACGAGCAGTACTTC CASSARGSSYEQYF NA TRBV9 NA TRBJ2-7
TGTGCCAGCAGTCCGCTACTAGCGGGAGTGGGAGATACGCAGTATTTT CASSPLLAGVGDTQYF TRBD2 TRBV6-6 once TRBJ2-3
TGTGCCAGCAGCTCCAATTCGGGCTACTACGAGCAGTACTTC CASSSNSGYYEQYF NA TRBV6-2/TRBV6-3 NA TRBJ2-7
TGTGCCAGCAGTCTTGACGCAAACTCTGGAAACACCATATATTTT CASSLDANSGNTIYF NA TRBV7-9 NA TRBJ1-3
TGTGCCAGCAGTGAGTCGCTGAACTATGGCTACACCTTC CASSESLNYGYTF NA TRBV28 NA TRBJ1-2
TGCGCCAGCAGCTTGTCCCTCGGCCCCTACAATGAGCAGTTCTTC CASSLSLGPYNEQFF NA TRBV5-1 NA TRBJ2-1
TGTGCCAGCAGCTTAGATAACGGTGAAAAACTGTTTTTT CASSLDNGEKLFF NA TRBV11-2 once TRBJ1-4
TGTGCCAGCCGCGGGACAGCGGGCGAGCAGTACTTC CASRGTAGEQYF NA TRBV6-5 NA TRBJ2-7
TGTGCCAGCAGCTTGTGGATAGCGGGACGGGATACGCAGTATTTT CASSLWIAGRDTQYF TRBD2 TRBV7-9 NA TRBJ2-3
TGTGCCAGCAGCCCACCGAATTTCAGGCGCTACACCTTC CASSPPNFRRYTF NA TRBV27 NA TRBJ1-2
TGTGCCAGCAGCCCCCGGAGGCAGTTCTACGAGCAGTACTTC CASSPRRQFYEQYF NA TRBV3-1/TRBV3-2 NA TRBJ2-7
TGTGCCAGCAGTGAATCGGAGCTCAGGTTAGCCAAAAACATTCAGTACTTC CASSESELRLAKNIQYF NA TRBV6-1 once TRBJ2-4
TGTGCCAGCAGGCCCAGGGAGGAAGAGACCCAGTACTTC CASRPREEETQYF NA TRBV12-3/TRBV12-4 NA TRBJ2-5
TGTGCCAGCAGAGAAGGGGGAGAGACCCAGTACTTC CASREGGETQYF NA TRBV6-1 NA TRBJ2-5
TGTGCCAGCTCACCGGGAAATTCACCCCTCCACTTT CASSPGNSPLHF NA TRBV18 NA TRBJ1-6
TGTGCCAGCTCACCAGCCTGGAACACTGAAGCTTTCTTT CASSPAWNTEAFF NA TRBV18 NA TRBJ1-1
TGTGCCAGCTCAACAGGGTCGGGTTACAACACCGGGGAGCTGTTTTTT CASSTGSGYNTGELFF NA TRBV18 NA TRBJ2-2
TGTGCCTGGAGTGGGGGGACTAGCGGGATGAGCAATGAGCAGTTCTTC CAWSGGTSGMSNEQFF TRBD2 TRBV30 NA TRBJ2-1
TGCAGCGTTGGGGCAGATACGCAGTATTTT CSVGADTQYF NA TRBV29-1 NA TRBJ2-3
TGTGCCAGCTCACCACCGGGACGGGACCTTGGCGAGCAGTACTTC CASSPPGRDLGEQYF NA TRBV18 NA TRBJ2-7
TGTGCCAGCAGTGAATATCGGGGGGGCTACGAGCAGTACTTC CASSEYRGGYEQYF TRBD2 TRBV25-1 NA TRBJ2-7
TGTGCCACCCGGGTAGCCTCCTACAATGAGCAGTTCTTC CATRVASYNEQFF NA TRBV28 few TRBJ2-1
TGTGCCAGCAGCCAAGAGGGGGTGAACACTGAAGCTTTCTTT CASSQEGVNTEAFF NA TRBV3-1/TRBV3-2 NA TRBJ1-1
TGTGCCAGCAGCCTACCTAGCGGGGGGAGCACAGATACGCAGTATTTT CASSLPSGGSTDTQYF TRBD2 TRBV28 NA TRBJ2-3
TGTGCCAGCAGCCCAGGTGGACAGGGTCGGGAAAAACTGTTTTTT CASSPGGQGREKLFF TRBD1 TRBV7-2 NA TRBJ1-4
TGTGCCTGGAGTGGGGACAGGGCGAGCTATGGCTACACCTTC CAWSGDRASYGYTF TRBD1 TRBV30 NA TRBJ1-2
TGTGCCACCAGACGACAGGGTCCCATGAACACTGAAGCTTTCTTT CATRRQGPMNTEAFF TRBD1 TRBV14 NA TRBJ1-1
TGTGCCAGCAACTCGGACGGATACTATGGCTACACCTTC CASNSDGYYGYTF NA TRBV12-3/TRBV12-4 once TRBJ1-2
TGTGCCAGCAGCTACAGGAACGCAGATACGCAGTATTTT CASSYRNADTQYF NA TRBV7-2 NA TRBJ2-3
TGTGCCAGCAGTGGGGGATCCTACGAGCAGTACTTC CASSGGSYEQYF NA TRBV6-6 NA TRBJ2-7
TGTGCCAGCCAGCCAGGGGGGGACTATGGCTACACCTTC CASQPGGDYGYTF TRBD1 TRBV6-5 NA TRBJ1-2